The clone carrying this TCR beta chain was counted once. How the authors handled the data: For nucleated cells, counts were estimated from reference gene primer amplification. Clones were read by immunoSEQ multiplex PCR, and TCRdb kept only the in-frame ones, dropping some. V, J and clone size derive from that table, while D and trimming were established from the DNA sequence. The table includes 120,000 or so clones, around nine tenths detected once. Losses at the gene ends were 0 bases for V and 4 bases for J; bases not matched to a gene: 11. From germline, CDR1 is SGHRS and CDR2 YFSETQ. The CDR3 has 17 residues. The data originate from a study of blood T cell repertoires in COVID-19. Study at large: Acute and convalescent COVID-19 samples came from the United States, Italy and Spain. PBMCs, B-cell-depleted T cells, or T cells were the source of the cDNA or gDNA that made up the material.

V usage is TRBV5-1 and J usage is TRBJ1-2, with 8 bases that match TRBD1. Source material: peripheral blood. The TCR originated in a human donor in a cohort sampled during active COVID-19. The DNA for the CDR3 is TGCGCCAGCAGCTTGGCCCCCGGGACAGGTGACCTCTATGGCTACACCTTC. This sequence encodes CASSLAPGTGDLYGYTF.